Presented here are 13 T cell receptor beta chains from one specimen sequenced in a study of graft-versus-host responses after intestinal transplantation. Profiled with immunoSEQ multiplex PCR; TCRdb holds only in-frame clones, not every one. The data hold over 85,000 clones, with 90% to 95% observed a single time. No antigen has been identified for these receptors. The source was unstimulated CD8+ T cells sorted from spleen or lymph node cells, collected before intestinal transplant. These receptors all stem from a human donor who received an intestinal transplant.

This chain links TRBV4-1 with TRBJ1-4; unclear D gene. The CDR3 extends over 11 amino acids. Trimming took off 3 bases at V and 8 bases at J, with 4 bases between the two ends. From germline, CDR1 is MGHRA and CDR2 YSYEKL. CDR3 sequence reads: CASSQNEKLFF. The CDR3 region has the DNA TGCGCCAGCAGCCAGAACGAAAAACTGTTTTTT.

There are a few counts of this clone. The V gene is TRBV19, the J gene TRBJ1-1, with no clear D. Trimming stripped 5 bases from V and 0 bases from J, with 7 bases between. CDR1 and CDR2 (germline): LNHDA, SQIVND (reference sequence). CDR3 length: 13 residues. CDR3 sequence reads: CASSPKMNTEAFF. The CDR3 DNA follows: TGTGCCAGTAGTCCGAAGATGAACACTGAAGCTTTCTTT.

This chain links TRBV29-1 with TRBJ2-7; 11 bases are shared with TRBD2. The CDR3 length is 13 residues. CDR1 is SQVTM, CDR2 ANQGSEA, per germline. With V trimmed by 5 bases and J by 3 bases, 3 bases remained unmatched. The CDR3, as DNA: TGCAGCGTTATAGGGACTAGCGGCTACGAGCAGTACTTC. Protein product: CSVIGTSGYEQYF.

The rearrangement uses TRBV5-1 and TRBJ2-5; 10 bases match TRBD2. The CDR3 runs 16 residues. Unmatched junction bases numbered 7, after V lost 3 bases and J lost 2 bases. Germline values: CDR1 SGHRS, CDR2 YFSETQ. In DNA form, the CDR3 reads TGCGCCAGCAGCTACCACCAACTAGCGGGGCAAGAGACCCAGTACTTC. This encodes CASSYHQLAGQETQYF.

This rearrangement joins TRBV15 to TRBJ2-5; 9 bases map to TRBD2. The CDR3 length is 14 residues. Germline V lookup: CDR1 LNHNV, CDR2 YYDKDF (reference sequence). J gave up 4 bases and V 2 bases, and 2 bases lay outside the gene matches. The CDR3 DNA reads as TGTGCCACCAGCAGAATAGCGGGAGTAGAGACCCAGTACTTC. As protein: CATSRIAGVETQYF.

V and J are TRBV29-1 and TRBJ2-3, with 9 bases lining up with TRBD1. The CDR3 consists of 15 residues. The germline V gene encodes CDR1 SQVTM and CDR2 ANQGSEA. V lost 7 bases, J lost 0 bases, and 8 bases stayed unmatched. CDR3 nucleotide sequence: TGCAGCGGAGGGACAGGGCATATTAGCACAGATACGCAGTATTTT. Its protein product is CSGGTGHISTDTQYF.

The rearrangement joins TRBV30 to TRBJ1-3, with D perhaps TRBD1 (6 bases). In germline, CDR1 is GTSNPN, CDR2 SVGIG (reference sequence). Trimming took 5 bases from V and 0 from J, leaving 14 bases between them. The CDR3 has 15 residues. This chain's CDR3 is CAWDRDTLSGNTIYF. DNA of the CDR3: TGTGCCTGGGACCGGGACACGCTCTCTGGAAACACCATATATTTT.

The rearrangement links TRBV6-5 to TRBJ2-7; D is perhaps TRBD1 or TRBD2 (5 bases each). The germline V gene encodes CDR1 MNHEY and CDR2 SVGAGI. The length of the CDR3 is 16 residues. The V and J ends lost 4 bases and 3 bases respectively, with 19 bases between them. CDR3 in amino acids: CASSWGSRDPNYEQYF. Here the CDR3 DNA reads TGTGCCAGCAGTTGGGGATCACGGGACCCAAACTACGAGCAGTACTTC.

The J gene is TRBJ2-1, the V gene TRBV11-3; tentatively, D is TRBD1 (5 bases). Germline values: CDR1 SGHNT, CDR2 YENEEA. V was clipped by 1 base and J by 8 bases, with 15 bases between them. The CDR3 has 15 residues. Here the CDR3 reads CASSLGRALQDEQFF. CDR3 coding DNA: TGTGCCAGCAGCTTAGGCAGGGCGCTACAGGATGAGCAGTTCTTC.

The J gene is TRBJ2-3, the V gene TRBV7-9; D may be TRBD1 (6 bases). CDR3 length: 15 residues. Germline assignment: CDR1 SEHNR and CDR2 FQNEAQ (reference sequence). Deletions cut 5 bases from V and 1 base from J, with 13 bases between. For the CDR3, the DNA is TGTGCCAGCAGCACTTGGACAGTAGGCACAGATACGCAGTATTTT. As protein: CASSTWTVGTDTQYF.

The V gene is TRBV7-9, the J gene TRBJ2-1; 9 nucleotides agree with TRBD1. V shed 5 bases, J shed 6 bases, and the junction held 11 bases outside the gene matches. This CDR3 is built from 16 residues. Germline CDR1 SEHNR, CDR2 FQNEAQ (reference sequence). CDR3 in amino acids: CASSPETGGLVNEQFF. The CDR3 bases are TGTGCCAGCAGCCCTGAGACAGGGGGTCTGGTCAATGAGCAGTTCTTC.

V gene TRBV11-2 combines with J gene TRBJ1-2; weak D call: TRBD1 (6 bases). Germline CDR1 is SGHAT and CDR2 is FQNNGV. The V end lost 4 bases, the J end lost 1 base, and 16 bases lay between the germline ends. The length of the CDR3 is 16 residues. The CDR3 nucleotides are TGTGCCAGCAGCTCGGAGTGGGGGCTACTTAACTATGGCTACACCTTC. It is translated as CASSSEWGLLNYGYTF.

The table lists this clone with a count of one. This chain links TRBV6-1 with TRBJ2-7; D unclear. Trimming removed 1 base from V and 7 bases from J, with 8 bases in between. The CDR3 length is 12 residues. Germline V gene data show CDR1 as MNHNS and CDR2 as SASEGT. The DNA of the CDR3 is TGTGCCAGCAGTGAAGTTTGGTGGGAGCAGTACTTC. The encoded protein is CASSEVWWEQYF.